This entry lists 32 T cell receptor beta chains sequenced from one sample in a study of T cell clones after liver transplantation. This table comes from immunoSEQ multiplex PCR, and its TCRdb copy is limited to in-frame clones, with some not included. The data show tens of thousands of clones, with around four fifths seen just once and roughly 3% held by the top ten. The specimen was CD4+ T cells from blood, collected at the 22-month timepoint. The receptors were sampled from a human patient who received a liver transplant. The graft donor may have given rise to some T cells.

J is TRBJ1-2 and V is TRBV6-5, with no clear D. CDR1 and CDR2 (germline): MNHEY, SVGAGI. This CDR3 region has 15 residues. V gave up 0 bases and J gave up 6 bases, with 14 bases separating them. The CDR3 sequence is CASSYSKGYLNGYTF. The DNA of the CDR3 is TGTGCCAGCAGTTACTCGAAGGGATATTTAAATGGCTACACCTTC.

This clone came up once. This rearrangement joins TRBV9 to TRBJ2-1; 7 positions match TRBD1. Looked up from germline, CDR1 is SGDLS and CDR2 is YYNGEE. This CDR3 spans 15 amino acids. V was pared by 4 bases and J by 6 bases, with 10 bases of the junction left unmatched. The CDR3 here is CASSISTGLLNEQFF. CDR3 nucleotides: TGTGCCAGCAGCATCTCGACAGGGCTTCTCAATGAGCAGTTCTTC. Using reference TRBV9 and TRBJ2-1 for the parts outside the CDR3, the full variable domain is DSGVTQTPKHLITATGQRVTLRCSPRSGDLSVYWYQQSLDQGLQFLIQYYNGEERAKGNILERFSAQQFPDLHSELNLSSLELGDSALYFCASSISTGLLNEQFFGPGTRLTVL.

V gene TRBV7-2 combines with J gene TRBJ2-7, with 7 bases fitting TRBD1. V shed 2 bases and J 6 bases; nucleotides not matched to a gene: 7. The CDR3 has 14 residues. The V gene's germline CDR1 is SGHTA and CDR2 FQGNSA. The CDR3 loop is CASSLTRAGGEQYF. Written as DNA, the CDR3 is TGTGCCAGCAGCTTAACGAGGGCAGGGGGCGAGCAGTACTTC.

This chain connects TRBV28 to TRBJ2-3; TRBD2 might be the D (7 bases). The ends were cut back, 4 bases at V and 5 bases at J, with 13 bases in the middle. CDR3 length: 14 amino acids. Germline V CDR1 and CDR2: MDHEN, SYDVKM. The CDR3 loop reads CASSWGGARDTQYF. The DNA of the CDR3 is TGTGCCAGCAGTTGGGGGGGGGCACGAGATACGCAGTATTTT. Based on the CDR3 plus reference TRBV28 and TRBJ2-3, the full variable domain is DVKVTQSSRYLVKRTGEKVFLECVQDMDHENMFWYRQDPGLGLRLIYFSYDVKMKEKGDIPEGYSVSREKKERFSLILESASTNQTSMYLCASSWGGARDTQYFGPGTRLTVL.

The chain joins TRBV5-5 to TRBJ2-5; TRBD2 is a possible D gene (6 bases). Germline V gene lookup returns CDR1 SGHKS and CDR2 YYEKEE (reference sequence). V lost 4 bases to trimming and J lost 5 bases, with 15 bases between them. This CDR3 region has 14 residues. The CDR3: CASSRLGAGETQYF. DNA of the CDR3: TGTGCCAGCAGCCGACTAGGGGCGGGGGAGACCCAGTACTTC.

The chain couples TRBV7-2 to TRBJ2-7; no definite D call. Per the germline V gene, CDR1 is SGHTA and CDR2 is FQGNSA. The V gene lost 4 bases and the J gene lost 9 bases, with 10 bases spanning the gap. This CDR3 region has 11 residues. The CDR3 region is CASSSGVRQYF. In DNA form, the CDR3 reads TGTGCCAGCAGCTCCGGTGTTCGGCAGTACTTC.

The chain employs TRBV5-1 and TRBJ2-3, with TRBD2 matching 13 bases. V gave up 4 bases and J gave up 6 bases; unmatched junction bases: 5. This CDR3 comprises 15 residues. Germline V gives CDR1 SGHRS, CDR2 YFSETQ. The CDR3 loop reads CASSLGLAGIDTQYF. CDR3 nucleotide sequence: TGCGCCAGCAGCCTGGGACTAGCGGGGATCGATACGCAGTATTTT.

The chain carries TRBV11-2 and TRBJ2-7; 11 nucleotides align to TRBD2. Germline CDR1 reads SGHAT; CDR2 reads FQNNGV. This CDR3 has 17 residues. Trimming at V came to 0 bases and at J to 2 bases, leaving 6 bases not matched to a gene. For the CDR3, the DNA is TGTGCCAGCAGCTTAGATCAACTAGCGGGAGTCACCTACGAGCAGTACTTC. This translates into CASSLDQLAGVTYEQYF.

In DNA form, the CDR3 reads TGTGCCAGCAGTGAATTTGAGGGGATCGCTGGAAACACCATATATTTT. It specifies CASSEFEGIAGNTIYF. The chain is built from TRBV6-1 and TRBJ1-3, with TRBD1 as a possible D gene (5 bases). Germline CDR1 reads MNHNS; CDR2 reads SASEGT. Trimming removed 2 bases at V and 2 bases at J, with 13 bases between. The CDR3 spans 16 residues.

The chain's CDR3 is CASSYPIKWTYEQFF. CDR3 nucleotides: TGTGCCAGCAGCTACCCGATTAAGTGGACCTATGAGCAGTTCTTC. The V gene is TRBV7-9, the J gene TRBJ2-1, with no clear D. The CDR3 covers 15 residues. From germline, CDR1 is SEHNR and CDR2 FQNEAQ (reference sequence). V shed 4 bases and J shed 8 bases, with 18 bases lying between them.

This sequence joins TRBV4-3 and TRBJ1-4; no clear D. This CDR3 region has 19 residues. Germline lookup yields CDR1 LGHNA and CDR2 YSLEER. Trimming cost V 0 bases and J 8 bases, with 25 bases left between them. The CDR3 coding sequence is TGCGCCAGCAGCCAAGATATGAATCCCATCGGCAGAGAAGGAGAAAAACTGTTTTTT. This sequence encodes CASSQDMNPIGREGEKLFF.

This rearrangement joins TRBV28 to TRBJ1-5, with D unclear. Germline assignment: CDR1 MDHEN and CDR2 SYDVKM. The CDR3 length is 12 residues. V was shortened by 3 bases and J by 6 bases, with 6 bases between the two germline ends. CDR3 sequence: CASSFRFQPQHF. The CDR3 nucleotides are TGTGCCAGCAGTTTTCGGTTTCAGCCCCAGCATTTT.

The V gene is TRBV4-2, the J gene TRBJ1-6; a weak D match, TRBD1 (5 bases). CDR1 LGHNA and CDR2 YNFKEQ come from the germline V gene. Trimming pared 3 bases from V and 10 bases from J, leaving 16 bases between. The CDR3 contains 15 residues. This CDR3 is CASSQEEWGQSPLHF. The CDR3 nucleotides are TGTGCCAGCAGCCAGGAAGAGTGGGGCCAATCACCCCTCCACTTT.

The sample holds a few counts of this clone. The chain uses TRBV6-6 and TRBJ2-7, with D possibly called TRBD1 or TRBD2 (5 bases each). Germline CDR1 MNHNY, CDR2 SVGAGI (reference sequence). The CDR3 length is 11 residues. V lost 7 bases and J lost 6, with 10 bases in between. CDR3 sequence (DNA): TGTGCCAGCACCGAGGGGTTCGAGCAGTACTTC. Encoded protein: CASTEGFEQYF.

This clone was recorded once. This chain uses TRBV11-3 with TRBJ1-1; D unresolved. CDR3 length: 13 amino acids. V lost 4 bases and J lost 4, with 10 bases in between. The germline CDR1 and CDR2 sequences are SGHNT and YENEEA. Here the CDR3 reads CASSSSEGTEAFF. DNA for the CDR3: TGTGCCAGCAGCTCATCGGAGGGCACTGAAGCTTTCTTT.

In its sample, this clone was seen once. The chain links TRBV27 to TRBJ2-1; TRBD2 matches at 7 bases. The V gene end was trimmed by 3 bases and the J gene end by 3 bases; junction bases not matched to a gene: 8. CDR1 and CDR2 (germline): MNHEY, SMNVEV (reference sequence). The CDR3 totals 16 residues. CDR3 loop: CASSFGWSGVYNEQFF. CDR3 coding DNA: TGTGCCAGCAGTTTTGGGTGGAGCGGGGTCTACAATGAGCAGTTCTTC.

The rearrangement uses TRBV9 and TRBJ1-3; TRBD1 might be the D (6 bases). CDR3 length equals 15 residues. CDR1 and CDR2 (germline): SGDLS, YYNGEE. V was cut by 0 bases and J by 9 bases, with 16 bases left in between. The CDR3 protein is CASSVGGQTLTTIYF. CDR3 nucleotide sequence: TGTGCCAGCAGCGTAGGGGGGCAGACCCTTACCACCATATATTTT. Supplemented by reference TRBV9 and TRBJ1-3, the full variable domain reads DSGVTQTPKHLITATGQRVTLRCSPRSGDLSVYWYQQSLDQGLQFLIQYYNGEERAKGNILERFSAQQFPDLHSELNLSSLELGDSALYFCASSVGGQTLTTIYFGEGSWLTVV.

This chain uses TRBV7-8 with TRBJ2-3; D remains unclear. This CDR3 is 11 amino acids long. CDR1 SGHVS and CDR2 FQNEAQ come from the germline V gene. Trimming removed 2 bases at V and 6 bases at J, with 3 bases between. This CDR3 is CASSLLDTQYF. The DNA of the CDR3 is TGTGCCAGCAGCTTACTCGATACGCAGTATTTT.

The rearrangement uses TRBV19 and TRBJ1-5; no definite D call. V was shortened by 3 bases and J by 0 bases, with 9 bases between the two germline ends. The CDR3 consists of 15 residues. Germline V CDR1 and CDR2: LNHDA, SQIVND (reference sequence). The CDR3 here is CASSMESYSNQPQHF. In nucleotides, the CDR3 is TGTGCCAGTAGTATGGAGAGTTATAGCAATCAGCCCCAGCATTTT.

CDR3 in DNA: TGCGCCAGCAGCTTGGTGTCCCAGGGGGGTGGCACTGAAGCTTTCTTT. Protein product: CASSLVSQGGGTEAFF. The V and J genes are TRBV5-1 and TRBJ1-1; 7 bases align to TRBD1. Trimming at V came to 0 bases and at J to 4 bases, leaving 9 bases not matched to a gene. The CDR3 is made up of 16 amino acids. In germline, CDR1 is SGHRS, CDR2 YFSETQ.

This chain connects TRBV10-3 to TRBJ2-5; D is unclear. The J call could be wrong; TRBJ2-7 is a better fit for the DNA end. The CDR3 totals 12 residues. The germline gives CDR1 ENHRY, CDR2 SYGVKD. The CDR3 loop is CAISQEGDEQYF. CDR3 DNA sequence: TGTGCCATCAGCCAAGAAGGTGACGAGCAGTACTTC.

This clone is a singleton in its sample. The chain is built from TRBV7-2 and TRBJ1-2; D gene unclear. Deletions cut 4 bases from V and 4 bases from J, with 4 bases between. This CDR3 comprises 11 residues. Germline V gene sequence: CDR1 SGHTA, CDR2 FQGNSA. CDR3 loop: CASSWTYGYTF. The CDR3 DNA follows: TGTGCCAGCAGCTGGACCTATGGCTACACCTTC.

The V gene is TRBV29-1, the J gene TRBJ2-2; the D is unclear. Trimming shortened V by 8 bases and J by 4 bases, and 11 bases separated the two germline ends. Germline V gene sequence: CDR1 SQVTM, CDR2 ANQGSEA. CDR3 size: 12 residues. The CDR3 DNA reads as TGCAGCTGGGTGGATCCCACCGGGGAGCTGTTTTTT. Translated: CSWVDPTGELFF.

CDR3 sequence: CAVLAGGTAYNEQFF. Here the CDR3 DNA reads TGTGCCGTCCTAGCGGGAGGAACGGCCTACAATGAGCAGTTCTTC. The V call is TRBV10-3, the J call TRBJ2-1; 11 bases map to TRBD2. The CDR3 runs 15 residues. Germline V lookup: CDR1 ENHRY, CDR2 SYGVKD. Trimming cost V 11 bases and J 2 bases; bases outside gene matches: 8.

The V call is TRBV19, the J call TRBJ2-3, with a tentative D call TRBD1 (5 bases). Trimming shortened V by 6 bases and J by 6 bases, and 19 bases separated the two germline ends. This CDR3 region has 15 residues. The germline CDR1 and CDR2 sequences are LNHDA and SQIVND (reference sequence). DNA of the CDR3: TGTGCCAGTAGGACCCATACTGACAGAAAGGATACGCAGTATTTT. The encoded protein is CASRTHTDRKDTQYF.

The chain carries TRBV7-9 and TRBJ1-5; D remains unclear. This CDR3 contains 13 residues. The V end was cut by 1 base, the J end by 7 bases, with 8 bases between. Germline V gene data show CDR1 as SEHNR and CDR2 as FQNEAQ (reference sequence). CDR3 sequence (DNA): TGTGCCAGCAGCTTAGTCGCTGGCCAGCCCCAGCATTTT. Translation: CASSLVAGQPQHF. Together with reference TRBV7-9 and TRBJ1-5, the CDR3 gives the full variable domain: DTGVSQNPRHKITKRGQNVTFRCDPISEHNRLYWYRQTLGQGPEFLTYFQNEAQLEKSRLLSDRFSAERPKGSFSTLEIQRTEQGDSAMYLCASSLVAGQPQHFGDGTRLSIL.

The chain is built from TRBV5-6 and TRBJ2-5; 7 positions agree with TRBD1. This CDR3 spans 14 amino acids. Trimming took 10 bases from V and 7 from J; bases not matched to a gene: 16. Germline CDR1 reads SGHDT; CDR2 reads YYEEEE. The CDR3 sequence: CASKPIGTVGTQYF. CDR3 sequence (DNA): TGTGCCTCGAAGCCGATAGGGACAGTCGGGACCCAGTACTTC.

The CDR3 protein is CASSLRDLSPALYGYTF. The CDR3, as DNA: TGCGCCAGCAGCTTGCGCGACCTCAGTCCGGCGCTCTATGGCTACACCTTC. The V and J genes are TRBV5-1 and TRBJ1-2; D unclear. The CDR3 totals 17 residues. CDR1 and CDR2 from the germline V gene are SGHRS and YFSETQ. Trimming cost V 1 base and J 4 bases, with 20 bases left between them.

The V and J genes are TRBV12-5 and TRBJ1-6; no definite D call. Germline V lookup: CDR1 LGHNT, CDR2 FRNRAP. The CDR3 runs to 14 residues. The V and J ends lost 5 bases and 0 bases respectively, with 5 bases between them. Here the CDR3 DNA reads TGTGCTAGTGGTAGAGACTCCTATAATTCACCCCTCCACTTT. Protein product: CASGRDSYNSPLHF.

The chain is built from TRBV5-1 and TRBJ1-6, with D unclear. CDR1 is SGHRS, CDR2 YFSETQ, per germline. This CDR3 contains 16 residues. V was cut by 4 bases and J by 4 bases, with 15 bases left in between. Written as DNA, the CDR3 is TGCGCCAGCAGCGTAGGGTCGTTTGGTTATAATTCACCCCTCCACTTT. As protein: CASSVGSFGYNSPLHF.

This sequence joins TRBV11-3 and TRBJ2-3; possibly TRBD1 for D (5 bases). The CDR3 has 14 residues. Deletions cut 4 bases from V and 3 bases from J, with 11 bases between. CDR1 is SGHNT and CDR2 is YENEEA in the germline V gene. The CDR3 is CASSSTGSTDTQYF. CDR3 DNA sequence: TGTGCCAGCAGCTCAACAGGAAGTACAGATACGCAGTATTTT. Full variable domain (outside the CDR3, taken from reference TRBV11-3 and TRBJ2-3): EAGVVQSPRYKIIEKKQPVAFWCNPISGHNTLYWYLQNLGQGPELLIRYENEEAVDDSQLPKDRFSAERLKGVDSTLKIQPAELGDSAVYLCASSSTGSTDTQYFGPGTRLTVL.

The CDR3 region has the DNA TGTGCCAGCAGCTTCTTGGCTGACACAGATACGCAGTATTTT. Amino acids: CASSFLADTDTQYF. This rearrangement joins TRBV7-6 to TRBJ2-3; D ambiguous. CDR1 and CDR2 from the germline V gene are SGHVS and FNYEAQ. Trimming took 3 bases from V and 2 from J, leaving 9 bases between them. This CDR3 comprises 14 residues.